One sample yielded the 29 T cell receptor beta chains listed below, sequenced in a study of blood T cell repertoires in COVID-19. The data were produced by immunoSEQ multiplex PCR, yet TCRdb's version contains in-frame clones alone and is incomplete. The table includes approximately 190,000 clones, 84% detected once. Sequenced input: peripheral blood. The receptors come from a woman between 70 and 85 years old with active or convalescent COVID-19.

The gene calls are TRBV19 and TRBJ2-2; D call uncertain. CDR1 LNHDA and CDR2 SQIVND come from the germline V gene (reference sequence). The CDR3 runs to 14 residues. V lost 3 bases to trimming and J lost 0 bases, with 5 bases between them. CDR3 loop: CASSILANTGELFF. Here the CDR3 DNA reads TGTGCCAGTAGTATCCTAGCGAACACCGGGGAGCTGTTTTTT. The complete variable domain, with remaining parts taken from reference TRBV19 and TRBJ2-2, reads DGGITQSPKYLFRKEGQNVTLSCEQNLNHDAMYWYRQDPGQGLRLIYYSQIVNDFQKGDIAEGYSVSREKKESFPLTVTSAQKNPTAFYLCASSILANTGELFFGEGSRLTVL.

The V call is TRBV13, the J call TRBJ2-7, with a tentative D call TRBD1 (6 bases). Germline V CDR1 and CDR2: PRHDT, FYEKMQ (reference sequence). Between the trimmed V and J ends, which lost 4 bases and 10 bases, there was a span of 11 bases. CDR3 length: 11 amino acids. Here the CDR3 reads CASSYRDIQYF. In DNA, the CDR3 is TGTGCCAGCAGCTACCGGGACATCCAGTACTTC.

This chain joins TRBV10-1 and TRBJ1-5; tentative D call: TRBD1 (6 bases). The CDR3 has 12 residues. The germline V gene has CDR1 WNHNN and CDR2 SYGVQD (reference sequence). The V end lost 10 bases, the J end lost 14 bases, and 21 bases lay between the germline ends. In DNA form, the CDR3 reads TGCGCCATCGAGGGGGGGGGCCGACAGAAGCATTTT. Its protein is CAIEGGGRQKHF.

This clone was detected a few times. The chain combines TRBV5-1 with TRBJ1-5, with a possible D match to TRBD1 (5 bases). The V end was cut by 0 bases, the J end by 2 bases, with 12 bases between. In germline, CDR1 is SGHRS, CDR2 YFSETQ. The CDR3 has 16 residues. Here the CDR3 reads CASSLVAGGGNQPQHF. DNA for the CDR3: TGCGCCAGCAGCTTGGTGGCGGGGGGTGGCAATCAGCCCCAGCATTTT.

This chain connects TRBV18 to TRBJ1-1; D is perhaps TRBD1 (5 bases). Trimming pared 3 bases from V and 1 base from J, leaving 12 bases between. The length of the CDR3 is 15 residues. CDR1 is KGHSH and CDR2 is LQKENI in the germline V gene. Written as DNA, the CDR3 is TGTGCCAGCTCACCTGGGCAGGGAGGGAACACTGAAGCTTTCTTT. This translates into CASSPGQGGNTEAFF.

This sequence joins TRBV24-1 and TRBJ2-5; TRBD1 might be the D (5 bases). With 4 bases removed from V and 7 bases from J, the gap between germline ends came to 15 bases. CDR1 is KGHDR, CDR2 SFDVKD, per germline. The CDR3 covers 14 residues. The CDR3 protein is CATSEQGYGRTQYF. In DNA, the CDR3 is TGTGCCACCAGTGAGCAGGGATACGGTAGGACCCAGTACTTC.

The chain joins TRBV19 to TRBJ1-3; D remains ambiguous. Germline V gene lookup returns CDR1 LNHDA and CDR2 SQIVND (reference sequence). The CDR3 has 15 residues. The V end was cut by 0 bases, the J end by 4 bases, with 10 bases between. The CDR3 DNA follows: TGTGCCAGTAGTATAGAGCGGGCACCCGGAAACACCATATATTTT. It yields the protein CASSIERAPGNTIYF.

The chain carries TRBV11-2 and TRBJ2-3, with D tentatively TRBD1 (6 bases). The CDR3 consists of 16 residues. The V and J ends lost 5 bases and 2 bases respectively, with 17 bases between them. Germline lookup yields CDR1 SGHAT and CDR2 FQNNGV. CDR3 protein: CASSPTDRVFTDTQYF. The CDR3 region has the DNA TGTGCCAGCAGCCCTACGGACAGAGTTTTCACAGATACGCAGTATTTT.

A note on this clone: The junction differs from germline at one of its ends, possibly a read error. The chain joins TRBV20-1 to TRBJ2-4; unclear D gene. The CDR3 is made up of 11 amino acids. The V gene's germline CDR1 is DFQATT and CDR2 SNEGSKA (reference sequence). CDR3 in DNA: TGCAGTGCCACACCCAAGAACATTCAGTACTTC. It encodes CSATPKNIQYF.

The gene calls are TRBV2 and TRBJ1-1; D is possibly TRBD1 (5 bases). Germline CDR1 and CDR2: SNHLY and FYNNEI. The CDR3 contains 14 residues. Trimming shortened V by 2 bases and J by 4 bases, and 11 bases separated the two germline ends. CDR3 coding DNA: TGTGCCAGCAGTGAACTAGGGAGGGGCACTGAAGCTTTCTTT. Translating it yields CASSELGRGTEAFF.

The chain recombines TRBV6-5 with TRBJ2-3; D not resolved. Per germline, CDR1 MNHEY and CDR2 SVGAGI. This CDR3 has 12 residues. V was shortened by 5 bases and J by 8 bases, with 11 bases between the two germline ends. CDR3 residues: CASSRPTGTQYF. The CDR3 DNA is TGTGCCAGCAGTCGACCGACTGGTACGCAGTATTTT.

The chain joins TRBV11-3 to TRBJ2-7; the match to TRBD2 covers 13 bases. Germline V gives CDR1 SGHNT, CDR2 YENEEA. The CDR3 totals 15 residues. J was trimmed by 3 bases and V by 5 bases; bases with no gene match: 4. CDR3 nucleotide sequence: TGTGCCAGCAGCCAGGGGACTAGCGGGAACTACGAGCAGTACTTC. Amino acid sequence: CASSQGTSGNYEQYF.

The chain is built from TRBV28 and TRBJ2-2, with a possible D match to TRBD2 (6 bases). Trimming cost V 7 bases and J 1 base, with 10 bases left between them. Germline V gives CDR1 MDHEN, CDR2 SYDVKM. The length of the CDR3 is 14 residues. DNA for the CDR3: TGTGCCAGCATTCGGGGGAGGAACACCGGGGAGCTGTTTTTT. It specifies CASIRGRNTGELFF. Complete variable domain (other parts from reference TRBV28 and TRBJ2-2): DVKVTQSSRYLVKRTGEKVFLECVQDMDHENMFWYRQDPGLGLRLIYFSYDVKMKEKGDIPEGYSVSREKKERFSLILESASTNQTSMYLCASIRGRNTGELFFGEGSRLTVL.

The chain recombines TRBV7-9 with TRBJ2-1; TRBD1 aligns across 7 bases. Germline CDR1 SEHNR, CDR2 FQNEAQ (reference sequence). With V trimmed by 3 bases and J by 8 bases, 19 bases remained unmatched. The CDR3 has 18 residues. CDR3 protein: CASSFSYLQGLQTDEQFF. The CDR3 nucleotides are TGTGCCAGCAGCTTTAGTTATCTACAGGGGCTACAAACAGATGAGCAGTTCTTC.

CDR3 in DNA: TGCGCCAGCACGGCTAGCGGGAGTGTTAGAGAGACCCAGTACTTC. Its protein is CASTASGSVRETQYF. The chain links TRBV5-1 to TRBJ2-5; 10 bases agree with TRBD2. V gave up 6 bases and J gave up 4 bases; unmatched junction bases: 9. Germline V lookup: CDR1 SGHRS, CDR2 YFSETQ. This CDR3 contains 15 residues.

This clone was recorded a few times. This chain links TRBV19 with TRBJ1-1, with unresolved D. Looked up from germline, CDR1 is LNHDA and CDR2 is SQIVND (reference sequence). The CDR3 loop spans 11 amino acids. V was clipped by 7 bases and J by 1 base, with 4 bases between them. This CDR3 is CASMRNTEAFF. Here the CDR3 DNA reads TGTGCCAGTATGCGGAACACTGAAGCTTTCTTT.

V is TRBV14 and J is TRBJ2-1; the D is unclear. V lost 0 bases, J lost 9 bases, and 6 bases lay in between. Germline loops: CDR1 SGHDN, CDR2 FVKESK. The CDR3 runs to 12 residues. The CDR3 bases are TGTGCCAGCAGCCAAGAGTTCGGTGAGCAGTTCTTC. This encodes CASSQEFGEQFF. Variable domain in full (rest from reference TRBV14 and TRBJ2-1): EAGVTQFPSHSVIEKGQTVTLRCDPISGHDNLYWYRRVMGKEIKFLLHFVKESKQDESGMPNNRFLAERTGGTYSTLKVQPAELEDSGVYFCASSQEFGEQFFGPGTRLTVL.

The CDR3 sequence: CASSLNRYSQYF. CDR3 nucleotides: TGTGCCAGCAGCCTTAACAGGTATTCGCAGTATTTT. The chain has TRBV2 and TRBJ2-3, with D perhaps TRBD1 (5 bases). Trimming left V 6 bases short and J 10 bases short, with 14 bases between. This CDR3 is 12 amino acids long. CDR1 and CDR2 from the germline V gene are SNHLY and FYNNEI.

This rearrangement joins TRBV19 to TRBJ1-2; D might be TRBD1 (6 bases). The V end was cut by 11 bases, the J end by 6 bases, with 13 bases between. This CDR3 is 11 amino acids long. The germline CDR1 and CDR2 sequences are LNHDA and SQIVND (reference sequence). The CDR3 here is CASRGGNGYTF. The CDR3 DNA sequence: TGTGCCTCGAGGGGGGGAAATGGCTACACCTTC.

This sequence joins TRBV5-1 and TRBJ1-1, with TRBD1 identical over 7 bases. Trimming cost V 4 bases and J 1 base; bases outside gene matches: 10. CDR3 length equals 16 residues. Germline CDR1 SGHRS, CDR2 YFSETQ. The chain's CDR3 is CASSVGDRRPNTEAFF. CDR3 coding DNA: TGCGCCAGCAGCGTTGGGGACAGAAGACCGAACACTGAAGCTTTCTTT.

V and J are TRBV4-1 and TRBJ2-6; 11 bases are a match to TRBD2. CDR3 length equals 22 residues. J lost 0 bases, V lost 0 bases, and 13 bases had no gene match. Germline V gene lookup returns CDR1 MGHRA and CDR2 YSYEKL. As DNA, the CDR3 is TGCGCCAGCAGCCAAGAAGGGCAACTTACTAGCGGGGGTACCTCTGGGGCCAACGTCCTGACTTTC. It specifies CASSQEGQLTSGGTSGANVLTF.

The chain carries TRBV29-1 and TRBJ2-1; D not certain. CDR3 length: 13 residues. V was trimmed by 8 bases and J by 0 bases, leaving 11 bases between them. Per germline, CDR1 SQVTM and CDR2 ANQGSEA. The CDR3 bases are TGCAGCACCCGACTGGGCTCCTACAATGAGCAGTTCTTC. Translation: CSTRLGSYNEQFF.

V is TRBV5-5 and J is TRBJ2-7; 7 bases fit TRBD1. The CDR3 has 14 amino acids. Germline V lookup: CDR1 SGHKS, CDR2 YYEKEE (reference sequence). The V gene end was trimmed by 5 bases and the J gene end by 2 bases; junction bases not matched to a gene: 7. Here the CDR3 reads CASSLTGSTYEQYF. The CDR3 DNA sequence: TGTGCCAGCAGTTTGACAGGGTCAACCTACGAGCAGTACTTC.

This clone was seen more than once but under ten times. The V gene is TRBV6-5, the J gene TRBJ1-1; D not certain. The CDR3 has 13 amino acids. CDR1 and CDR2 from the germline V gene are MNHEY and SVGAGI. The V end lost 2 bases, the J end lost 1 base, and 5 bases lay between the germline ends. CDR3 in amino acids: CASSYERNTEAFF. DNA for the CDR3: TGTGCCAGCAGTTACGAGCGGAACACTGAAGCTTTCTTT.

CDR3 residues: CASSIGGRAFEQFF. The CDR3 DNA reads as TGTGCCAGTAGTATTGGCGGGAGGGCCTTCGAGCAGTTCTTC. The chain joins TRBV19 to TRBJ2-1; 9 nucleotides align to TRBD2. The CDR3 spans 14 residues. Germline V CDR1 and CDR2: LNHDA, SQIVND (reference sequence). Unmatched junction bases numbered 7, after V lost 3 bases and J lost 10 bases.

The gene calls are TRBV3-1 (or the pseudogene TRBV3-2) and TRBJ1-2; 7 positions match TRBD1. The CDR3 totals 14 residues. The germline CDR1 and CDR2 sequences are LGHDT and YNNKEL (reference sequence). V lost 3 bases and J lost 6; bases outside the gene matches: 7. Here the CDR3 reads CASSHDRVQNGYTF. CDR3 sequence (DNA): TGTGCCAGCAGCCATGACAGGGTCCAGAATGGCTACACCTTC.

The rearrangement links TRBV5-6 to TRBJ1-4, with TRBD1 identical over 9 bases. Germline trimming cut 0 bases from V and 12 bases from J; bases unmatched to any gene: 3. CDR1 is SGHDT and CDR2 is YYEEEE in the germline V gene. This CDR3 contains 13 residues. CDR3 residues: CASSLAGTGQLFF. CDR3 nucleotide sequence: TGTGCCAGCAGCTTGGCCGGGACAGGGCAACTGTTTTTT.

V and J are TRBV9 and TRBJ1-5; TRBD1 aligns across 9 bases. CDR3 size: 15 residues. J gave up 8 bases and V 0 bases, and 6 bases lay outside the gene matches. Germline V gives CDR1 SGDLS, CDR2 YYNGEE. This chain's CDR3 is CASSVAPDRGEPQHF. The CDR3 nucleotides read TGTGCCAGCAGCGTAGCTCCGGACAGGGGTGAGCCCCAGCATTTT.

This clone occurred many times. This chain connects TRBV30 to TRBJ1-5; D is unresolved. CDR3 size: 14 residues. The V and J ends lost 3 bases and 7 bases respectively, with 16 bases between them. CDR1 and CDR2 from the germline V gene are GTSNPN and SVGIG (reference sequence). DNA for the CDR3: TGTGCCTGGAGCGGAGGAGGTGGGTTACAGCCCCAGCATTTT. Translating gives CAWSGGGGLQPQHF.